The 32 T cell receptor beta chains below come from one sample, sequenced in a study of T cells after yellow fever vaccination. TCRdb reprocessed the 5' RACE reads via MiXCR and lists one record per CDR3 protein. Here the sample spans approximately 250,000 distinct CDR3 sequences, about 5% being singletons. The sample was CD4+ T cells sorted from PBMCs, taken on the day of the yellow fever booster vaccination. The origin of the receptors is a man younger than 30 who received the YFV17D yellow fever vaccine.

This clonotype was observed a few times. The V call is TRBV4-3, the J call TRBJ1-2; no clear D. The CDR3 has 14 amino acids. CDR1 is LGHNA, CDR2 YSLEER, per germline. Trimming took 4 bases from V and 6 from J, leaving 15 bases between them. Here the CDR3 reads CASSPAQGHNGYTF. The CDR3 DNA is TGCGCCAGCAGCCCCGCACAAGGGCACAATGGCTACACCTTC.

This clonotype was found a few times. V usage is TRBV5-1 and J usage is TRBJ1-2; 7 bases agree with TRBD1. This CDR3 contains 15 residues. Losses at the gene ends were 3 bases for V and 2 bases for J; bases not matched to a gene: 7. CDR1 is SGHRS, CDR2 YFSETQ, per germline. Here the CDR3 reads CASSSSGTVNYGYTF. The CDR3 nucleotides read TGCGCCAGCAGCTCAAGCGGGACAGTCAACTATGGCTACACCTTC.

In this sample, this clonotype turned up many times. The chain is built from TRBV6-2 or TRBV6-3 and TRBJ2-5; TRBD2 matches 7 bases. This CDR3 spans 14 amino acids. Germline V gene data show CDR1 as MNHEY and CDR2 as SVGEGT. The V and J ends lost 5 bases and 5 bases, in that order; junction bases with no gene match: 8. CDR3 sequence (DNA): TGTGCCAGCAGTCTCGCCGGGCGGGAGGAGACCCAGTACTTC. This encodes CASSLAGREETQYF.

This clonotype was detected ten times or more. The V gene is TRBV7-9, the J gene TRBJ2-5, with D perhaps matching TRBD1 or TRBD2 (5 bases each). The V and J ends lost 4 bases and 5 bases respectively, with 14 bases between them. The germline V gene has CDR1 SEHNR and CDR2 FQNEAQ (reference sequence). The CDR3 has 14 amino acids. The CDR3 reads CASSSGQGGETQYF. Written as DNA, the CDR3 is TGTGCCAGCAGCTCCGGGCAGGGCGGGGAGACCCAGTACTTC.

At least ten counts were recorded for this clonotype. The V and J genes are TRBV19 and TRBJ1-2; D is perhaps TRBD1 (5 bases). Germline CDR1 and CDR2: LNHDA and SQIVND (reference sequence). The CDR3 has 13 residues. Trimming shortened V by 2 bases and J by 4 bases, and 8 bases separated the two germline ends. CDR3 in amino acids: CASSIPGSYGYTF. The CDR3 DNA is TGTGCCAGTAGTATACCAGGGAGCTATGGCTACACCTTC.

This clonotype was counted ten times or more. CDR3 region: CATSGTGTNQPQHF. CDR3 sequence (DNA): TGTGCCACCAGCGGGACAGGGACAAATCAGCCCCAGCATTTT. The V gene is TRBV15, the J gene TRBJ1-5, with 9 bases matching TRBD1. Germline lookup yields CDR1 LNHNV and CDR2 YYDKDF (reference sequence). The CDR3 is 14 amino acids. Trimming took 5 bases from V and 4 from J; bases not matched to a gene: 3.

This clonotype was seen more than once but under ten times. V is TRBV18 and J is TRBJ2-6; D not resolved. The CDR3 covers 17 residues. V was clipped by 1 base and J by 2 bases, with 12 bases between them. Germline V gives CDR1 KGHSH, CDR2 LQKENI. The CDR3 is CASSPLKGMAGANVLTF. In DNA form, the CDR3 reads TGTGCCAGCTCACCACTCAAGGGAATGGCTGGGGCCAACGTCCTGACTTTC.

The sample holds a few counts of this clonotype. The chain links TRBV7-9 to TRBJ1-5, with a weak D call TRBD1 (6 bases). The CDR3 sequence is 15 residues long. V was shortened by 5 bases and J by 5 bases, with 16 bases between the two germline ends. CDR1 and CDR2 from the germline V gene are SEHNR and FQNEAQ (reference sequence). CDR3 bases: TGTGCCAGCAGCGGAACGGGGGCGGATGATCAGCCCCAGCATTTT. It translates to CASSGTGADDQPQHF. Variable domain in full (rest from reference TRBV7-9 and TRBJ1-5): DTGVSQNPRHKITKRGQNVTFRCDPISEHNRLYWYRQTLGQGPEFLTYFQNEAQLEKSRLLSDRFSAERPKGSFSTLEIQRTEQGDSAMYLCASSGTGADDQPQHFGDGTRLSIL.

The CDR3 DNA is TGCAGTGCTAGAGCCGTGCTAGCGGGATGGGAGACCCAGTACTTC. Translated: CSARAVLAGWETQYF. This chain joins TRBV20-1 and TRBJ2-5; 9 positions agree with TRBD2. The V gene end was trimmed by 1 base and the J gene end by 5 bases; junction bases not matched to a gene: 8. In germline, CDR1 is DFQATT, CDR2 SNEGSKA (reference sequence). The CDR3 totals 15 residues.

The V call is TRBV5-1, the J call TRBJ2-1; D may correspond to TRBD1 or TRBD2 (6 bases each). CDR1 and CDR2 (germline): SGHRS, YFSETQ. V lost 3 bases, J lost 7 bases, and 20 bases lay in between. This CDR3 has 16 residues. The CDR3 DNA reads TGCGCCAGCAGCTCAGTCCCGGGGGCAGGTGGGAATGAGCAGTTCTTC. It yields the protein CASSSVPGAGGNEQFF.

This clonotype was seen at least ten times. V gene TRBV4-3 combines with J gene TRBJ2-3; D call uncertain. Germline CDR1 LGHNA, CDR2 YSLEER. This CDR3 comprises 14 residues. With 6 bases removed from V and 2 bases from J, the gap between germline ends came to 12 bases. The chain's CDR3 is CASSPAEFTDTQYF. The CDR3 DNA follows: TGCGCCAGCAGTCCGGCCGAATTCACAGATACGCAGTATTTT.

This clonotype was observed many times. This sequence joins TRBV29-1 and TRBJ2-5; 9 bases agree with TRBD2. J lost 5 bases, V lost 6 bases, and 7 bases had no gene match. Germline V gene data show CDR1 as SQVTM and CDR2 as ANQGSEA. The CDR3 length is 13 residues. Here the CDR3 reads CSVPGLAFETQYF. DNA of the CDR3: TGCAGCGTCCCGGGACTAGCATTTGAGACCCAGTACTTC.

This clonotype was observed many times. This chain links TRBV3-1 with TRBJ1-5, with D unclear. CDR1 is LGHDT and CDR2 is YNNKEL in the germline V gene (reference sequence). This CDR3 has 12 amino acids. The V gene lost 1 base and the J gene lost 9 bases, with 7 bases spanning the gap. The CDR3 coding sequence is TGTGCCAGCAGCCAAGCGGCGGGGCCCCAGCATTTT. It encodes CASSQAAGPQHF.

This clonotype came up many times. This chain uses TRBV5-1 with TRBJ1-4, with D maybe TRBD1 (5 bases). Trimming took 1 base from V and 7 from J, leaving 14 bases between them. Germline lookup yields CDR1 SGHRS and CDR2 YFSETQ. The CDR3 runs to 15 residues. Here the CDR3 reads CASSLFGASGEKLFF. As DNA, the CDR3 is TGCGCCAGCAGCTTGTTTGGGGCAAGTGGTGAAAAACTGTTTTTT.

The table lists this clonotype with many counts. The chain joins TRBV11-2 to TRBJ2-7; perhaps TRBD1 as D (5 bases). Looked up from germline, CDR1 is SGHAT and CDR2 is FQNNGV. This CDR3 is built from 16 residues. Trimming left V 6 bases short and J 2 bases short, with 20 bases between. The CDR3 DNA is TGTGCCAGCAGGTTCCCTGGGGCTAACAGTACCTACGAGCAGTACTTC. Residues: CASRFPGANSTYEQYF.

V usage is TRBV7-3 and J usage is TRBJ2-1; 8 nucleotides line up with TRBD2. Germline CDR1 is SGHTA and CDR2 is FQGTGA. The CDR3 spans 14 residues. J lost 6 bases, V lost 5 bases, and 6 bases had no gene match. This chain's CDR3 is CASSPGLAANEQFF. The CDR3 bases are TGTGCCAGCAGCCCAGGACTAGCAGCCAATGAGCAGTTCTTC.

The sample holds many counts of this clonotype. CDR3 residues: CASRRQGTDTGELFF. CDR3 sequence (DNA): TGTGCCAGCAGACGACAGGGTACTGACACCGGGGAGCTGTTTTTT. The chain combines TRBV27 with TRBJ2-2, with TRBD1 matching 7 bases. CDR1 is MNHEY and CDR2 is SMNVEV in the germline V gene (reference sequence). The CDR3 covers 15 residues. Germline trimming cut 6 bases from V and 3 bases from J; bases unmatched to any gene: 7.

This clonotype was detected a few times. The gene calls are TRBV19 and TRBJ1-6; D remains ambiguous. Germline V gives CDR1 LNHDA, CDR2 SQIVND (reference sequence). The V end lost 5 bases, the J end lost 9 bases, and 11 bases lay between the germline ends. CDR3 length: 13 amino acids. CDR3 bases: TGTGCCAGTAGTCAACGCCTGGGTTCACCCCTCCACTTT. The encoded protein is CASSQRLGSPLHF. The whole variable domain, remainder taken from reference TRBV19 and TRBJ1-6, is DGGITQSPKYLFRKEGQNVTLSCEQNLNHDAMYWYRQDPGQGLRLIYYSQIVNDFQKGDIAEGYSVSREKKESFPLTVTSAQKNPTAFYLCASSQRLGSPLHFGNGTRLTVT.

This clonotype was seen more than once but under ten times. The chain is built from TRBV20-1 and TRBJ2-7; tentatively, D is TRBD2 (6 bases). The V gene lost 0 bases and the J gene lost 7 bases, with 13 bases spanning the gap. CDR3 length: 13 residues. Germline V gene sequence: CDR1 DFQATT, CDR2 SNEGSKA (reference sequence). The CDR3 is CSARDVEGMEQYV. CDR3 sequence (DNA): TGCAGTGCTAGAGATGTGGAGGGAATGGAGCAGTACGTC.

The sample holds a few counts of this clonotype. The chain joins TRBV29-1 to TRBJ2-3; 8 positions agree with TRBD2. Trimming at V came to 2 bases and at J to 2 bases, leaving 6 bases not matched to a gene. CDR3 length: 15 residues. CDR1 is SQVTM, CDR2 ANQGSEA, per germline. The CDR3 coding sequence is TGCAGCGTTGAAAGGCAGCGGGGGTCCACAGATACGCAGTATTTT. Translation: CSVERQRGSTDTQYF.

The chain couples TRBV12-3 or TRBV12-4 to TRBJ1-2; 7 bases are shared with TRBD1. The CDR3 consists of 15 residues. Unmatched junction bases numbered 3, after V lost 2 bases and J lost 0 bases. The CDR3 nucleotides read TGTGCCAGCAGTTTATACAGGGGTTCTAACTATGGCTACACCTTC. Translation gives CASSLYRGSNYGYTF.

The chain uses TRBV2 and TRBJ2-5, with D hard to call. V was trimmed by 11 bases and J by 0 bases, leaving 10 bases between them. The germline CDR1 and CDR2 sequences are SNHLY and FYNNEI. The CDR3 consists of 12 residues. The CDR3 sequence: CALRTDQETQYF. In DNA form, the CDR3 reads TGTGCCCTTAGGACGGACCAAGAGACCCAGTACTTC.

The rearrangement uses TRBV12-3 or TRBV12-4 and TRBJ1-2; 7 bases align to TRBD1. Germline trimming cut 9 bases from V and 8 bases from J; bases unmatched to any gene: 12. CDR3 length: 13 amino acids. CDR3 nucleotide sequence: TGTGCCAGTGAGCAGGGGGACGGCACGGGCTACACCTTC. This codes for CASEQGDGTGYTF.

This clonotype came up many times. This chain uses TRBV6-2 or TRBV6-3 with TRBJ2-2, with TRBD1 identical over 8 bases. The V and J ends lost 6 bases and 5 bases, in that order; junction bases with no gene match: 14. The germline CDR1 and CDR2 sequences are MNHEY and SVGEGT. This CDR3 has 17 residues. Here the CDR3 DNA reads TGTGCCAGCAGCCAGGATCCCGGGACAGGCGTGACCGGGGAGCTGTTTTTT. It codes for CASSQDPGTGVTGELFF.

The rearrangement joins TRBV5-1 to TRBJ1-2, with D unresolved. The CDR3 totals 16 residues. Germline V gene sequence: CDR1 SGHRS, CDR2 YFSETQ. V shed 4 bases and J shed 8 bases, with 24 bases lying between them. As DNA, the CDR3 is TGCGCCAGCAGCATAGGCGACTATTCTTCCCAGCAGGGCTACACCTTC. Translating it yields CASSIGDYSSQQGYTF.

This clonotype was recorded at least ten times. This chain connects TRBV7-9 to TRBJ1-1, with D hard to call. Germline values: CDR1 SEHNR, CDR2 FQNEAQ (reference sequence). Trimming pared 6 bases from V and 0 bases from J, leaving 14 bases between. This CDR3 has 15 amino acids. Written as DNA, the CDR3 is TGTGCCAGCAGACCCAGAAGGGATTTGAACACTGAAGCTTTCTTT. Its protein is CASRPRRDLNTEAFF.

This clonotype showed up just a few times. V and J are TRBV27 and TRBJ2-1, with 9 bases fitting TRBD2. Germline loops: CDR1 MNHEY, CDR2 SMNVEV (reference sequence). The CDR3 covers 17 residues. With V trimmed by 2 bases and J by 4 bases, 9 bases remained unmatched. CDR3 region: CASSLPSGGFPYNEQFF. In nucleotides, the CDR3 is TGTGCCAGCAGTTTACCCAGCGGGGGGTTCCCTTACAATGAGCAGTTCTTC.

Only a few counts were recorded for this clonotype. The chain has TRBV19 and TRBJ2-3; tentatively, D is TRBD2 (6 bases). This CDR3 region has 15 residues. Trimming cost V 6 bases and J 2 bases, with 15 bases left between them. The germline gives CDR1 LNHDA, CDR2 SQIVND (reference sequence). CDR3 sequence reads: CASSTGEDNTDTQYF. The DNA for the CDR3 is TGTGCCAGTAGCACGGGGGAGGACAACACAGATACGCAGTATTTT. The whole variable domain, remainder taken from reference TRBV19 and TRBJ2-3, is DGGITQSPKYLFRKEGQNVTLSCEQNLNHDAMYWYRQDPGQGLRLIYYSQIVNDFQKGDIAEGYSVSREKKESFPLTVTSAQKNPTAFYLCASSTGEDNTDTQYFGPGTRLTVL.

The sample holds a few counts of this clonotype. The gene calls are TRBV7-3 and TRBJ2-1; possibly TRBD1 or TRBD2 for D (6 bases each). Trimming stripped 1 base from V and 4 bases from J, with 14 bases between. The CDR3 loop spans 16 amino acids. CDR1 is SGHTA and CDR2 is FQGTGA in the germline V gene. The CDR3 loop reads CASSLSSGAGYNEQFF. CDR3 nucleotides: TGTGCCAGCAGCTTAAGTTCGGGGGCCGGATACAATGAGCAGTTCTTC.

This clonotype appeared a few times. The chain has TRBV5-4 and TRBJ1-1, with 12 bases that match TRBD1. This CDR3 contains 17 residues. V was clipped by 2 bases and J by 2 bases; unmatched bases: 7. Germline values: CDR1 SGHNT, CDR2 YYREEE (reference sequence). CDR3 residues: CASSFPGTGGRNTEAFF. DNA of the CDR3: TGTGCCAGCAGCTTCCCCGGGACAGGGGGCAGAAACACTGAAGCTTTCTTT. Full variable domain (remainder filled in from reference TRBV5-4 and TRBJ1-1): ETGVTQSPTHLIKTRGQQVTLRCSSQSGHNTVSWYQQALGQGPQFIFQYYREEENGRGNFPPRFSGLQFPNYSSELNVNALELDDSALYLCASSFPGTGGRNTEAFFGQGTRLTVV.

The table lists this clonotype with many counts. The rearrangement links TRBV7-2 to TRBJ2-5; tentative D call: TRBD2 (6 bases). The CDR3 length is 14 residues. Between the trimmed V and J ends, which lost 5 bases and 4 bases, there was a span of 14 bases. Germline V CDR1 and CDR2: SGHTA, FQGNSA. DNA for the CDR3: TGTGCCAGCAGCCCACGGGCGGGGACAGAGACCCAGTACTTC. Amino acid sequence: CASSPRAGTETQYF.

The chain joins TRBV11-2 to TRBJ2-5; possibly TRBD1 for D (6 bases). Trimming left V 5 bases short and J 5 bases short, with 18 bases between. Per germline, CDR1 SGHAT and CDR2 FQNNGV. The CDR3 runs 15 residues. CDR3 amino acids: CASSRGTPAAETQYF. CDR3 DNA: TGTGCCAGCAGCCGAGGGACACCGGCGGCCGAGACCCAGTACTTC.